This T cell receptor (beta chain) stems from a study of cytomegalovirus exposure and HLA in healthy donors. The study's findings and limits: Overall, under 200 TCR beta chains were annotated as cytomegalovirus-associated. Productive rates of about 87% or about 30% were seen for most TCR beta V segments in an earlier analysis.

Per germline, CDR1 SGHDT and CDR2 YYEEEE. CDR3 length equals 16 residues. V lost 3 bases to trimming and J lost 3 bases, with 17 bases between them. Worth noting for this clone: Antigen: not known.

Participants comprised healthy donors of bone marrow. The PCR ran on 60 Vbeta and 13 Jbeta primers. Authors' methods: A later analysis tallied 87 million or so unique TCR beta chains, about 12 million of them shared. Sequencing used immunoSEQ multiplex PCR; TCRdb keeps in-frame clones, though not all of them. V, J and clone size were drawn from that table, and D and trimming were deduced from the DNA. Of 150,000 to 180,000 clones in the sample, about three quarters are singletons; the top ten hold over 1.2%. This sequence was found in a man between 18 and 35 years old in good health and CMV-seronegative. The rearrangement links TRBV5-6 to TRBJ2-3; TRBD2 is a possible D gene (7 bases). Sample: PBMCs. CDR3 protein: CASSSIGGGGTDTQYF. The CDR3 region has the DNA TGTGCCAGCAGCTCTATTGGGGGAGGGGGAACAGATACGCAGTATTTT.